This T cell receptor beta chain was observed in a study of Ad26.COV2.S vaccination and SARS-CoV-2 variants. Looking at the study overall: The authors gave Ad26.COV2.S intramuscularly, either once or twice 56 days apart. Overall study results and limits: There was reportedly substantial breadth in spike-specific CD8+ and CD4+ T cell responses after vaccination.

Note on this clone: Its antigen is undetermined.

Stated treatment: roughly 20 received Ad26.COV2.S at low or high dose, single or two shots; a few received placebo; per-sample allocation not given. Vaccine and placebo recipients were sampled on day 63 after the first injection. Based in Boston, the donor was an adult of 18-55 years. Spike of the Wuhan-strain SARS-CoV-2 was expressed by an Ad26 vector, which formed the vaccine. Sequencing used immunoSEQ multiplex PCR; TCRdb keeps in-frame clones, though not all of them. The data contain 300,000 to 500,000 clones, roughly nine tenths of them singletons. The receptor was derived from a person aged 18-60 years who received the Ad26.COV2.S COVID-19 vaccine or a placebo. The sequenced sample was peripheral blood, obtained in a trial of Ad26.COV2.S vaccine versus placebo.

As DNA, the CDR3 is TGTGCCTGGAGGAGTAGTAGTGTGAACACCGGGGAGCTGTTTTTT. Protein: CAWRSSSVNTGELFF. The J gene is TRBJ2-2, the V gene TRBV30; D unclear. CDR3 length equals 15 residues. V gave up 3 bases and J gave up 1 base, with 12 bases separating them. CDR1 GTSNPN and CDR2 SVGIG come from the germline V gene (reference sequence).